This T cell receptor beta chain was retrieved from a study of vaccination and CD4 T cells after COVID-19. The assay that was used to sequence DNA from cultured CD4+ T cells was the Oncomine TCR Beta short-read assay. TCRdb reprocessed the PCR reads via MiXCR and lists one record per CDR3 protein. The table has some 15,000 distinct CDR3 sequences, around 30% seen once. Regarding treatment: roughly ten-day PBMC culture with coronavirus spike peptide pools or control peptides (ViraFEST assay). A note on this clonotype: No antigen is known for it.

CDR1 SQVTM and CDR2 ANQGSEA come from the germline V gene. V lost 3 bases and J lost 1, with 11 bases in between. The CDR3 covers 14 residues. The chain links TRBV29-1 to TRBJ2-3, with D tentatively TRBD2 (5 bases). The sequencing sample was made of cultured CD4+ T cells from blood. This TCR was sampled from a human donor with COVID-19. CDR3 nucleotides: TGCAGCGTTGATACAGCGGTGGGCACAGATACGCAGTATTTT. It specifies CSVDTAVGTDTQYF.